Listed below are T cell receptor beta chains from one sample, sequenced in a study of blood T cells in healthy people across ages. TCRdb fed the 5' RACE reads into MiXCR, producing one record per CDR3 protein. The sample includes 850,000 to 950,000 distinct CDR3 sequences, more than 25% seen only once; the top ten take 15% to 20%. Material: blood. The receptors were gathered from a woman of 80 years or more in good health. The CDR3 runs from the conserved cysteine through the conserved F or W. Each record gives: clone size, J gene, CDR3 length, V gene, D gene, CDR3 DNA, CDR3 protein. D genes are given only for firm matches. Expanded clones are given a class, and other clones once, few, many or no size at all.

once	TRBJ1-5	14	TRBV6-1	-	TGTGTCAGCAGTGAGGGTCAGCTCATCTCACCCATGCATTTT	CVSSEGQLISPMHF
many	TRBJ2-5	16	TRBV6-6	TRBD2	TGTGCCAGCAGTTACTCACCGGGGGGGGGGCAAGAGACCCAGTACTTC	CASSYSPGGGQETQYF
-	TRBJ2-7	13	TRBV25-1	-	TGTGCCAGCAGTGTTCTTGGGGGGAGCGAGCAGTACTTC	CASSVLGGSEQYF
many	TRBJ2-5	13	TRBV3-1	-	TGTGCCAGCAGCCAAGGCCGTTGGGGGTCCAAGTACTTC	CASSQGRWGSKYF
many	TRBJ2-3	16	TRBV3-1	TRBD2	TGTGCCAGCAGCCAACTAGCGGGACTAGGAAGAGATACGCAGTATTTT	CASSQLAGLGRDTQYF
many	TRBJ2-1	14	TRBV7-2	-	TGTGCCAGCAGCTTAGCCCCGCCCTTGAATGAGCAGTTCTTC	CASSLAPPLNEQFF
-	TRBJ2-1	12	TRBV6-2/TRBV6-3	-	TGTGCCAGCAGTCGGGACTTGTACGAGCAGTTCTTC	CASSRDLYEQFF
few	TRBJ1-2	14	TRBV7-9	-	TGTGCCAGCAGCTTAGCTTCCATTAACTATGGCTACACCTTC	CASSLASINYGYTF
-	TRBJ2-1	16	TRBV4-1	TRBD1	TGCGCCAGCAGCCGAAGCGGGACAGGGGGCTACAATGAGCAGTTCTTC	CASSRSGTGGYNEQFF
-	TRBJ2-1	15	TRBV20-1	-	TGCAGTGCTCCGCTCGAGGGCAGCGCTTTGAGAGAGCGGTTCTTC	CSAPLEGSALRERFF
few	TRBJ1-5	16	TRBV6-2/TRBV6-3	TRBD1	TGTGCCAGCAGTGCCCGACAGGGATGGGGCAATCAGCCCCAGCATTTT	CASSARQGWGNQPQHF
many	TRBJ1-2	11	TRBV29-1	-	TGCAGCGGGGGCGAAGACTATGGCTACACCTTC	CSGGEDYGYTF
-	TRBJ2-7	18	TRBV7-2	TRBD2	TGTGCCAGTAGCTTAGCGCTTTCGACTAGCGGGGGGGCATATGAGCAGTACTTC	CASSLALSTSGGAYEQYF
many	TRBJ1-2	14	TRBV7-9	-	TGTGCCAGCAGCTTGTCTCGCTGGGGAAATGGCTACACCTTC	CASSLSRWGNGYTF
-	TRBJ1-5	14	TRBV20-1	TRBD1	TGCAGTGCTAGAAAAACAGGGGGAAATCGGCCCCAGCATTTT	CSARKTGGNRPQHF
-	TRBJ2-1	17	TRBV12-3/TRBV12-4	TRBD2	TGTGCCAGCACCGCTGGGCCCGGGACTAGCGGGACCACGGGGCAGTTCTTC	CASTAGPGTSGTTGQFF
-	TRBJ2-1	15	TRBV9	TRBD2	TGTGCCAGCAGCCGCAGCGGGGGCCACGACAATGAGCAGTTCTTC	CASSRSGGHDNEQFF
-	TRBJ2-2	18	TRBV5-1	TRBD2	TGCGCCAGCAGCTCGGGACTAGCGGGGGAACCGAACACCGGGGAGCTGTTTTTT	CASSSGLAGEPNTGELFF
many	TRBJ2-3	16	TRBV18	TRBD2	TGTGCCAGCTCACCAAGGACTAGGGAGGGCACAGATACGCAGTATTTT	CASSPRTREGTDTQYF
-	TRBJ2-1	17	TRBV20-1	TRBD2	TGCAGTGCTAGAGACTGGAGGCTGGCGGGAGGGGGGAATGAGCAGTTCTTC	CSARDWRLAGGGNEQFF
-	TRBJ2-5	20	TRBV5-4	TRBD1	TGTGCCAGCAGCTTGGAAACAGGGGGCGACCTTTTTGCCCTCCAAGAGACCCAGTACTTC	CASSLETGGDLFALQETQYF
-	TRBJ1-6	15	TRBV4-1	-	TGCGCCAGCAGCCAAGACGGGGGGTTTCGATCACCCCTCCACTTT	CASSQDGGFRSPLHF
-	TRBJ2-2	18	TRBV6-5	TRBD1	TGTGCCAGCAGTTACCGAGTTCCGGGACAGGGGAGGATCGGGGAGCTGTTTTTT	CASSYRVPGQGRIGELFF
many	TRBJ1-2	11	TRBV20-1	-	TGCAGTGCTGGAGGTACTACGGGCTACACCTTC	CSAGGTTGYTF
many	TRBJ1-1	16	TRBV7-2	-	TGTGCCAGCAGCCCGGCCCTTGGCGGGGGGCGGTCTGAAGCTTTCTTT	CASSPALGGGRSEAFF
-	TRBJ2-1	14	TRBV5-4	TRBD1	TGTGCCAGCAGCTTTCCACAGGGGAACAATGAGCAGTTCTTC	CASSFPQGNNEQFF
-	TRBJ1-5	15	TRBV12-3/TRBV12-4	-	TGTGCCAGCAGTCAGAACTATTATAGCAATCAGCCCCAGCATTTT	CASSQNYYSNQPQHF
many	TRBJ1-2	15	TRBV12-3/TRBV12-4	TRBD1	TGTGCCAGCAGTTTCGCCGGGACAGGGGAACATGGCTACACCTTC	CASSFAGTGEHGYTF
-	TRBJ1-2	14	TRBV7-9	-	TGTGTCAGCAGCCAAATGGGAGGGGGCTATGGCTACACCTTC	CVSSQMGGGYGYTF
-	TRBJ2-5	15	TRBV28	-	TGTGCCAGCAGTTTGAGACAGCCTCAGGGGGAGACCCAGTACTTC	CASSLRQPQGETQYF
-	TRBJ2-7	15	TRBV5-1	-	TGCGCCAGCAGCTTGGACGGGAGCCGCTCAGTCGAGCAGTACTTC	CASSLDGSRSVEQYF
-	TRBJ2-4	16	TRBV4-1	TRBD2	TGCGCCAGCAGCCAATTAAGCGGGGGGCTCCAAAACATTCAGTACTTC	CASSQLSGGLQNIQYF
-	TRBJ1-4	15	TRBV30	-	TGTGCCTGGAGTTGGGGCTCCCTAGTCAATGAAAAACTGTTTTTT	CAWSWGSLVNEKLFF
-	TRBJ2-7	14	TRBV27	-	TGTGCCGGCAGTCCCCTCCAGGGGGCTAGCGGGCAGTACTTC	CAGSPLQGASGQYF
many	TRBJ2-6	18	TRBV10-2	TRBD1	TGCGCCAGCAGTGAGTCGGGACAGGGAGCTGCTGGGGCCAACGTCCTGACTTTC	CASSESGQGAAGANVLTF
-	TRBJ1-4	15	TRBV3-1	-	TGTGCCAGCAGTAGAAACAGCCAACTTAATGAAAAACTGTTTTTT	CASSRNSQLNEKLFF